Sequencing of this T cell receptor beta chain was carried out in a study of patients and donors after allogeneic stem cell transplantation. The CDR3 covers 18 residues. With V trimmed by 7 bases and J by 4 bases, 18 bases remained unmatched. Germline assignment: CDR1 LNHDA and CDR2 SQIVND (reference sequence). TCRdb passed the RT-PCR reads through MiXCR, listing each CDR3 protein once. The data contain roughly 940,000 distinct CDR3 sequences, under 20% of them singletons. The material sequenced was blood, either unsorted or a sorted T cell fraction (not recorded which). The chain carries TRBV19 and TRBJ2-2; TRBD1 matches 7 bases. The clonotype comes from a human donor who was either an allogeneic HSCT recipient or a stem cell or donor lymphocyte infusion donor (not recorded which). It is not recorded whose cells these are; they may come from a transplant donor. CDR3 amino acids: CASIPDRRSERITGELFF. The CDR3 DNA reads TGTGCCAGTATTCCGGACAGGAGAAGTGAGAGGATCACCGGGGAGCTGTTTTTT.